Each of the 19 T cell receptor beta chains below was sequenced from the same sample in a study of T cell responses to AZD1222 COVID-19 vaccine. Produced via immunoSEQ multiplex PCR; TCRdb's table is partial and in-frame only. The sample contains roughly 200,000 clones, about nine tenths of which appear only once. This sample comprised peripheral blood, obtained 28 days after the second AZD1222 dose. These receptors all come from an adult who received the AZD1222 COVID-19 vaccine.

The J gene is TRBJ1-1, the V gene TRBV27; D gene unclear. The CDR3 spans 13 residues. Germline V gene data show CDR1 as MNHEY and CDR2 as SMNVEV (reference sequence). V lost 3 bases and J 2 bases, leaving 7 bases between the germline ends. The CDR3 region has the DNA TGTGCCAGCAGTTTTCGGAGAAACACTGAAGCTTTCTTT. Translating it yields CASSFRRNTEAFF.

V and J are TRBV4-2 and TRBJ1-2, with D maybe TRBD1 (5 bases). The V and J ends lost 0 bases and 1 base respectively, with 9 bases between them. The CDR3 runs 15 residues. In germline, CDR1 is LGHNA, CDR2 YNFKEQ. The CDR3 DNA sequence: TGTGCCAGCAGCCAAGATGAAGGGGTTAACTATGGCTACACCTTC. Amino acid sequence: CASSQDEGVNYGYTF.

Concerning this clone: Its ends do not fully match the called genes, so a read error is possible. CDR3 loop: CASSLAPANAEAFF. The CDR3, as DNA: TGTGCCAGCAGCTTAGCCCCTGCGAACGCTGAAGCTTTCTTT. This sequence joins TRBV7-6 and TRBJ1-1; D gene ambiguous. CDR1 SGHVS and CDR2 FNYEAQ come from the germline V gene. The CDR3 covers 14 residues.

The J gene is TRBJ1-1, the V gene TRBV6-2 or TRBV6-3; D gene ambiguous. Trimming took 0 bases from V and 7 from J, leaving 3 bases between them. The germline CDR1 and CDR2 sequences are MNHEY and SVGEGT. The CDR3 consists of 11 residues. The CDR3 is CASSYSFEAFF. Written as DNA, the CDR3 is TGTGCCAGCAGTTACTCGTTTGAAGCTTTCTTT.

This chain links TRBV9 with TRBJ1-2; 8 nucleotides agree with TRBD1. Unmatched junction bases numbered 5, after V lost 3 bases and J lost 4 bases. Germline loops: CDR1 SGDLS, CDR2 YYNGEE. The length of the CDR3 is 14 residues. The CDR3 region has the DNA TGTGCCAGCAGCGATACAGGGGGGCTCTATGGCTACACCTTC. Protein: CASSDTGGLYGYTF. Full variable domain (missing parts from reference TRBV9 and TRBJ1-2): DSGVTQTPKHLITATGQRVTLRCSPRSGDLSVYWYQQSLDQGLQFLIQYYNGEERAKGNILERFSAQQFPDLHSELNLSSLELGDSALYFCASSDTGGLYGYTFGSGTRLTVV.

The chain links TRBV11-1 to TRBJ1-2; no reliable D call. The CDR3 is 13 residues long. CDR1 SGHAT and CDR2 FQDESV come from the germline V gene (reference sequence). The V end lost 5 bases, the J end lost 3 bases, and 10 bases lay between the germline ends. The CDR3, as DNA: TGTGCCAGCAGCGATCGGGGTTACTATGGCTACACCTTC. Amino acids: CASSDRGYYGYTF.

The CDR3 nucleotides are TGTGCCAGTAGTATAATCGGGTACAGGGGAAGGGACACCGGGGAGCTGTTTTTT. Protein product: CASSIIGYRGRDTGELFF. V usage is TRBV19 and J usage is TRBJ2-2; TRBD1 agrees at 7 bases. V shed 2 bases and J 3 bases; nucleotides not matched to a gene: 12. Germline assignment: CDR1 LNHDA and CDR2 SQIVND (reference sequence). There are 18 residues in the CDR3.

The chain joins TRBV18 to TRBJ1-3; D is uncertain. The CDR3 runs to 14 residues. Trimming took off 0 bases at V and 0 bases at J, with 3 bases between the two ends. CDR1 is KGHSH, CDR2 LQKENI, per germline. Here the CDR3 reads CASSPPGSGNTIYF. Written as DNA, the CDR3 is TGTGCCAGCTCACCACCGGGCTCTGGAAACACCATATATTTT.

The chain has TRBV18 and TRBJ1-3, with 7 bases fitting TRBD1. In germline, CDR1 is KGHSH, CDR2 LQKENI. This CDR3 has 16 amino acids. The V segment lost 2 bases and the J segment 4 bases; nucleotides outside the gene matches: 8. This CDR3 reads CASSPGRQGTGNTIYF. The CDR3 DNA reads TGTGCCAGCTCACCAGGGAGACAGGGAACCGGAAACACCATATATTTT.

This clone was seen a single time. The chain is built from TRBV7-9 and TRBJ2-2; TRBD1 agrees at 7 bases. V gave up 8 bases and J gave up 6 bases; unmatched junction bases: 6. Germline CDR1 SEHNR, CDR2 FQNEAQ (reference sequence). The CDR3 consists of 13 residues. The CDR3 reads CASGDRAAGELFF. The CDR3 DNA sequence: TGTGCCAGCGGAGACAGGGCCGCCGGGGAGCTGTTTTTT.

J is TRBJ2-7 and V is TRBV7-9; tentative D call: TRBD2 (7 bases). CDR1 and CDR2 (germline): SEHNR, FQNEAQ (reference sequence). There are 14 residues in the CDR3. The germline V and J ends were trimmed by 5 bases and 2 bases, with 13 bases remaining between them. The CDR3 DNA follows: TGTGCCAGCAGCCCACGGGGGGCTCCCTACGAGCAGTACTTC. It specifies CASSPRGAPYEQYF.

The V gene is TRBV18, the J gene TRBJ1-4; D uncertain. Germline V lookup: CDR1 KGHSH, CDR2 LQKENI. The CDR3 has 15 amino acids. V lost 1 base, J lost 3 bases, and 9 bases lay in between. CDR3 DNA: TGTGCCAGCTCACCACAAAGGGTTTCTAATGAAAAACTGTTTTTT. It is translated as CASSPQRVSNEKLFF.

This clone has a single count. The rearrangement joins TRBV5-8 to TRBJ1-2, with TRBD1 identical over 9 bases. The CDR3 loop spans 16 amino acids. J lost 3 bases, V lost 0 bases, and 6 bases had no gene match. In germline, CDR1 is SGHTS, CDR2 YDEGEE. CDR3 protein: CASSLASWTGDYGYTF. The CDR3 DNA is TGTGCCAGCAGCTTGGCTTCCTGGACAGGGGACTATGGCTACACCTTC.

The chain joins TRBV19 to TRBJ1-2, with 8 positions matching TRBD1. Germline V CDR1 and CDR2: LNHDA, SQIVND (reference sequence). With 3 bases clipped from V and 8 bases from J, the junction kept 11 bases outside the gene matches. CDR3 size: 15 residues. The CDR3 DNA sequence: TGTGCCAGTAGTATTTCCGGACAGGGAGGAGTCGGCTACACCTTC. Protein product: CASSISGQGGVGYTF.

This chain uses TRBV19 with TRBJ2-3, with 10 bases lining up with TRBD2. Germline V gene lookup returns CDR1 LNHDA and CDR2 SQIVND (reference sequence). This CDR3 has 16 amino acids. V shed 5 bases and J 2 bases; nucleotides not matched to a gene: 7. CDR3 in DNA: TGTGCCAGTAGTCAGACTAGCGGGCGCCCCACAGATACGCAGTATTTT. As protein: CASSQTSGRPTDTQYF. Combining the CDR3 with reference TRBV19 and TRBJ2-3 gives the whole variable domain DGGITQSPKYLFRKEGQNVTLSCEQNLNHDAMYWYRQDPGQGLRLIYYSQIVNDFQKGDIAEGYSVSREKKESFPLTVTSAQKNPTAFYLCASSQTSGRPTDTQYFGPGTRLTVL.

The chain uses TRBV11-2 and TRBJ2-5, with D hard to call. Trimming stripped 2 bases from V and 3 bases from J, with 10 bases between. This CDR3 region has 14 residues. The germline CDR1 and CDR2 sequences are SGHAT and FQNNGV. The CDR3 loop reads CASSLSPREETQYF. Here the CDR3 DNA reads TGTGCCAGCAGCTTATCCCCTAGAGAAGAGACCCAGTACTTC.

This clone was observed a single time. The chain recombines TRBV6-5 with TRBJ2-5, with D perhaps matching TRBD1 (5 bases). V was cut by 2 bases and J by 4 bases, with 14 bases left in between. Germline lookup yields CDR1 MNHEY and CDR2 SVGAGI. This CDR3 is 15 amino acids long. CDR3 nucleotide sequence: TGTGCCAGCAGTTACGACGGACGACAGACAGAGACCCAGTACTTC. Its translation is CASSYDGRQTETQYF.

The chain employs TRBV27 and TRBJ2-7, with 7 bases that match TRBD2. Germline lookup yields CDR1 MNHEY and CDR2 SMNVEV (reference sequence). The CDR3 runs to 14 residues. Trimming at V came to 4 bases and at J to 4 bases, leaving 7 bases not matched to a gene. CDR3 sequence reads: CASSWTGGRYEQYF. The CDR3, as DNA: TGTGCCAGCAGTTGGACGGGAGGAAGGTACGAGCAGTACTTC.

J is TRBJ2-5 and V is TRBV18, with TRBD2 identical over 11 bases. With 6 bases clipped from V and 4 bases from J, the junction kept 4 bases outside the gene matches. Germline CDR1 reads KGHSH; CDR2 reads LQKENI. The CDR3 has 14 amino acids. CDR3 loop: CASSHGTSGETQYF. The CDR3 bases are TGTGCCAGCTCCCATGGGACTAGCGGAGAGACCCAGTACTTC.